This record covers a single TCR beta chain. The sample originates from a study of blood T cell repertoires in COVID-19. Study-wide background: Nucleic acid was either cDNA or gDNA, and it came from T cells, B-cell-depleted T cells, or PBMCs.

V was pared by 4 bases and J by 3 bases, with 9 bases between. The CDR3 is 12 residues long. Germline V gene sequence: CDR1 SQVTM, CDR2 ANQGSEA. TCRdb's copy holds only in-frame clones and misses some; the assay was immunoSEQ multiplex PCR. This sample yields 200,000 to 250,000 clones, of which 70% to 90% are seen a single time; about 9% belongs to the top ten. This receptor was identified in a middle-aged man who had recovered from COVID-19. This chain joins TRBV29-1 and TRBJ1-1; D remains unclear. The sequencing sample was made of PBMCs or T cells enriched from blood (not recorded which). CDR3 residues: CSVVAVYTEAFF. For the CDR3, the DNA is TGCAGCGTTGTAGCGGTTTACACTGAAGCTTTCTTT.